This TCR beta chain was observed in a study of vaccination and CD4 T cells after COVID-19. Study at large: Collection of post-COVID samples occurred a median about 100 days after diagnosis, spanning a range of 35 to 161. Overlapping SARS-CoV-2, HCoV-NL63, HCoV-OC43 and HCoV-229E spike peptides were used to stimulate cells.

In this sample, this clonotype is medium-sized. Its antigen is unknown. General study findings and limits: The authors identified 304 of 307 vaccine-specific clones in convalescent patients as spike mono-reactive.

Treatment: approximately 10-day PBMC culture with coronavirus spike peptide pools or control peptides (ViraFEST assay). PCR tests turned positive between March and December 2020, before US Alpha, Beta and Delta variants. The Oncomine TCR Beta short-read assay was applied to DNA of cultured CD4+ T cells. TCRdb recomputed calls from the PCR reads with MiXCR, one row per CDR3 protein. The sample consists of fewer than 13,000 distinct CDR3 sequences, 22% of them appearing once. The sequence was obtained from a human donor who had recovered from COVID-19. The starting material was CD4+ T cells from blood, cultured in vitro, obtained after SARS-CoV-2 vaccination.

CDR3 DNA: TGCAGTGCTAGCTCGGGCAGGGGTTATGGCTACACCTTC. Translation: CSASSGRGYGYTF. The chain combines TRBV20-1 with TRBJ1-2; the D gene is possibly TRBD1 (6 bases). The germline gives CDR1 DFQATT, CDR2 SNEGSKA (reference sequence). CDR3 length: 13 amino acids. The ends were cut back, 3 bases at V and 5 bases at J, with 13 bases in the middle.